The next 2 T cell receptor beta chains were all read from a single sample in a study of monozygotic twins with inflammatory bowel disease. Using the 5' RACE reads, TCRdb records one entry per CDR3 protein without DNA. The table for this sample gives about 450,000 distinct CDR3 sequences. The sample was blood. The receptors were sampled from a human donor with ulcerative colitis or Crohn's disease, or a healthy co-twin of an affected twin (not recorded which).

The CDR3 loop reads CSVARQGQANEKLFF. This chain joins TRBV29-1 and TRBJ1-4; TCRdb reports TRBD1, a call that lacks DNA to check it against. The CDR3 loop spans 15 amino acids. CDR1 is SQVTM and CDR2 is ANQGSEA in the germline V gene.

The chain's CDR3 is CASSPAGDRVREQFF. This sequence joins TRBV5-1 and TRBJ2-1; TCRdb selects TRBD1, and the lack of DNA leaves this call unchecked. Looked up from germline, CDR1 is SGHRS and CDR2 is YFSETQ. This CDR3 has 15 amino acids.